The 9 T cell receptor beta chains reported below all come from one sample, sequenced in a study of blood T cell repertoires in COVID-19. The protocol was immunoSEQ multiplex PCR, while the TCRdb copy is restricted to in-frame clones and leaves out a portion. Among a few hundred thousand clones listed, 82% were seen once. The sample taken for sequencing was peripheral blood. The receptors were sampled from a woman between 18 and 29 years old with acute or convalescent COVID-19.

This clone was detected a few times. V usage is TRBV5-1 and J usage is TRBJ1-1, with a tentative D call TRBD1 (5 bases). Trimming stripped 6 bases from V and 1 base from J, with 22 bases between. CDR1 is SGHRS, CDR2 YFSETQ, per germline. The CDR3 has 17 residues. The CDR3 bases are TGCGCCAGCACCATTGGGGGGATGGGGACTCAGAACACTGAAGCTTTCTTT. Translation: CASTIGGMGTQNTEAFF. The variable domain in full, with the rest retrieved from reference TRBV5-1 and TRBJ1-1, is KAGVTQTPRYLIKTRGQQVTLSCSPISGHRSVSWYQQTPGQGLQFLFEYFSETQRNKGNFPGRFSGRQFSNSRSEMNVSTLELGDSALYLCASTIGGMGTQNTEAFFGQGTRLTVV.

The chain uses TRBV6-2 or TRBV6-3 and TRBJ1-2, with a weak D call TRBD1 (5 bases). Germline CDR1 reads MNHEY; CDR2 reads SVGEGT. Trimming cost V 5 bases and J 5 bases, with 9 bases left between them. The CDR3 length is 12 residues. The CDR3 here is CASSDSAYGYTF. The DNA of the CDR3 is TGTGCCAGCAGTGACAGCGCTTATGGCTACACCTTC.

This clone was counted a few times. The rearrangement joins TRBV4-3 to TRBJ2-7; perhaps TRBD1 as D (5 bases). Trimming took off 0 bases at V and 2 bases at J, with 11 bases between the two ends. Germline values: CDR1 LGHNA, CDR2 YSLEER. This CDR3 has 15 amino acids. The DNA of the CDR3 is TGCGCCAGCAGCCAAGAGCCAGGGAACCCCTACGAGCAGTACTTC. This encodes CASSQEPGNPYEQYF.

This clone was found once. In nucleotides, the CDR3 is TGTGCCAGCAGAAAGGGGTGGGGGCCCTACGAGCAGTACTTC. It specifies CASRKGWGPYEQYF. The chain is built from TRBV27 and TRBJ2-7, with D possibly TRBD1 on 6 matching bases. With 6 bases removed from V and 2 bases from J, the gap between germline ends came to 14 bases. Germline CDR1 reads MNHEY; CDR2 reads SMNVEV (reference sequence). CDR3 size: 14 residues.

J is TRBJ1-1 and V is TRBV30; D is unresolved. CDR1 and CDR2 (germline): GTSNPN, SVGIG (reference sequence). The length of the CDR3 is 15 residues. Deletions cut 2 bases from V and 6 bases from J, with 19 bases between. DNA for the CDR3: TGTGCCTGGAGTTCCTACCGGGAAACGCACCCTGAAGCTTTCTTT. Translated: CAWSSYRETHPEAFF.

The chain recombines TRBV2 with TRBJ2-1; a possible D gene is TRBD2 (6 bases). The CDR3 is made up of 12 amino acids. V was pared by 10 bases and J by 5 bases, with 12 bases between. CDR1 SNHLY and CDR2 FYNNEI come from the germline V gene. The CDR3 here is CATIGRNNEQFF. The CDR3 region has the DNA TGTGCCACCATCGGGAGAAACAATGAGCAGTTCTTC.

J is TRBJ1-5 and V is TRBV5-5; tentatively, D is TRBD1 (5 bases). The CDR3 contains 15 residues. Per the germline V gene, CDR1 is SGHKS and CDR2 is YYEKEE (reference sequence). Trimming removed 4 bases from V and 1 base from J, with 12 bases in between. The CDR3 spells CASSPMAGSNQPQHF. In nucleotides, the CDR3 is TGTGCCAGCAGCCCGATGGCAGGGAGCAATCAGCCCCAGCATTTT.

The rearrangement links TRBV15 to TRBJ2-1; 8 bases fit TRBD2. The germline CDR1 and CDR2 sequences are LNHNV and YYDKDF (reference sequence). The ends lost 4 bases at V and 15 bases at J; junction bases unmatched: 14. The CDR3 consists of 14 residues. The chain's CDR3 is CATSTPKSGTRLFF. The CDR3, as DNA: TGTGCCACCAGCACCCCAAAATCCGGGACTAGGTTGTTCTTC.

The V and J genes are TRBV5-1 and TRBJ1-4, with 7 bases matching TRBD1. Germline lookup yields CDR1 SGHRS and CDR2 YFSETQ. V dropped 4 bases and J dropped 5; count of bases not matched to a gene: 17. The CDR3 loop spans 18 amino acids. The CDR3 loop is CASSITGTDPRRNEKLFF. The CDR3 bases are TGCGCCAGCAGCATTACCGGGACAGATCCAAGGCGGAATGAAAAACTGTTTTTT.